The 21 T cell receptor beta chains below all came from one sample that was sequenced in a study of read filtering for tumor transcriptome and immune sequencing. Molecular barcoded adaptors covering alpha/delta and beta/gamma chains were used on 400 ng RNA. In TCRdb, the reads were re-called with MiXCR into one record per CDR3 protein. This table holds tens of thousands of distinct CDR3 sequences, roughly 21% found once. Input material: a population of CD138-negative cells sorted from bone marrow. These receptors came from a donor at least 40 years old with multiple myeloma.

A word on this clonotype: This may be a read error, as it is one base from a much larger clone. The V call is TRBV7-9, the J call TRBJ2-3; tentative D call: TRBD2 (5 bases). The V end was cut by 5 bases, the J end by 2 bases, with 23 bases between. Germline CDR1 SEHNR, CDR2 FQNEAQ (reference sequence). The CDR3 length is 18 residues. CDR3: CASSRALLGAATTDTQYF. The CDR3, as DNA: TGTGCCAGCAGCCGCGCGCTGTTGGGAGCGGCCACCACAGATACGCAGTATTTT.

To note about this clonotype: A single base separates this from a much larger clone, so it may be a read error. The rearrangement links TRBV11-2 to TRBJ1-2, with 7 bases matching TRBD1. Germline CDR1 SGHAT, CDR2 FQNNGV. CDR3 length: 15 amino acids. In DNA, the CDR3 is TGTGCCGGCAGCTTAGCGGGACAGCCTCCGAGGGGCTACACCTTC. Translation gives CAGSLAGQPPRGYTF. Together with reference TRBV11-2 and TRBJ1-2, the CDR3 gives the full variable domain: EAGVAQSPRYKIIEKRQSVAFWCNPISGHATLYWYQQILGQGPKLLIQFQNNGVVDDSQLPKDRFSAERLKGVDSTLKIQPAKLEDSAVYLCAGSLAGQPPRGYTFGSGTRLTVV.

This clonotype has at least ten counts. This chain's CDR3 is CASSLAGQGSGELFF. CDR3 DNA sequence: TGTGCCAGCAGCTTGGCGGGACAGGGGTCCGGGGAGCTGTTTTTT. V usage is TRBV7-3 and J usage is TRBJ2-2, with 10 bases aligning to TRBD1. CDR1 SGHTA and CDR2 FQGTGA come from the germline V gene. The CDR3 is made up of 15 amino acids. J was trimmed by 6 bases and V by 3 bases; bases with no gene match: 4.

In its sample, this clonotype was seen many times. This chain joins TRBV20-1 and TRBJ2-7; weak D call: TRBD1 (5 bases). From germline, CDR1 is DFQATT and CDR2 SNEGSKA (reference sequence). The CDR3 is made up of 13 amino acids. The V and J ends lost 7 bases and 1 base respectively, with 14 bases between them. This CDR3 reads CSVVQVVSYEQYF. DNA for the CDR3: TGCAGTGTCGTACAGGTCGTTTCCTACGAGCAGTACTTC.

The table lists this clonotype with a few counts. Possible read error: a much larger clone is one base away. The CDR3 DNA is TGTGCCAGCAGCCTTCTGCTGGGGGGTAGCAATGAGCAGTTCTTC. Translated, it gives CASSLLLGGSNEQFF. J is TRBJ2-1 and V is TRBV28; D possibly corresponds to TRBD2 (6 bases). Germline V gene data show CDR1 as MDHEN and CDR2 as SYDVKM. This CDR3 is 15 amino acids long. Trimming pared 6 bases from V and 6 bases from J, leaving 18 bases between.

Of note for this clonotype: A read error may produce the germline difference seen at one junction end. The chain joins TRBV11-2 to TRBJ2-1; weak D call: TRBD2 (7 bases). Germline V gene data show CDR1 as SGHAT and CDR2 as FQNNGV. CDR3 length equals 16 residues. CDR3 nucleotide sequence: TGTGCCAGCAGCTCCTCCGGCTGGGGGGGGCAGAATGAGCAGCTCTTC. The encoded protein is CASSSSGWGGQNEQLF.

Concerning this clonotype itself: This may come from a read error, since a much larger clone is one base off. The chain joins TRBV20-1 to TRBJ1-2, with 9 bases fitting TRBD1. Germline V CDR1 and CDR2: DFQATT, SNEGSKA (reference sequence). This CDR3 has 13 residues. The CDR3 loop reads CSAGQGPTYGYNF. The CDR3 DNA sequence: TGCAGTGCTGGACAGGGGCCTACCTATGGCTACAACTTC.

At least ten counts were recorded for this clonotype. The chain carries TRBV4-1 and TRBJ2-5; D is possibly TRBD2 (5 bases). Germline V gene sequence: CDR1 MGHRA, CDR2 YSYEKL. Trimming cost V 0 bases and J 5 bases, with 13 bases left between them. This CDR3 is 15 amino acids long. The CDR3 nucleotides are TGCGCCAGCAGCCAAGATTTGGACTCTTCTGAGACCCAGTACTTC. Amino acids: CASSQDLDSSETQYF.

This clonotype was observed a handful of times. V gene TRBV30 combines with J gene TRBJ1-5; D not certain. This CDR3 has 17 residues. CDR1 GTSNPN and CDR2 SVGIG come from the germline V gene (reference sequence). V was pared by 0 bases and J by 0 bases, with 15 bases between. The chain's CDR3 is CAWSVSRSDGSNQPQHF. The CDR3 DNA reads TGTGCCTGGAGTGTATCTCGCTCGGACGGTAGCAATCAGCCCCAGCATTTT.

This clonotype was recorded a few times. The chain links TRBV7-3 to TRBJ2-5; 8 nucleotides line up with TRBD2. The length of the CDR3 is 16 residues. Germline V lookup: CDR1 SGHTA, CDR2 FQGTGA. V lost 3 bases to trimming and J lost 5 bases; unmatched junction nucleotides: 11. CDR3 bases: TGTGCCAGCAGCTTGGGTCGGGGGGGCCTGGGGGAGACCCAGTACTTC. Protein: CASSLGRGGLGETQYF.

The J gene is TRBJ2-4, the V gene TRBV6-2 or TRBV6-3, with 8 bases identical to TRBD1. Germline V gene lookup returns CDR1 MNHEY and CDR2 SVGEGT. Trimming removed 6 bases from V and 1 base from J; junction bases left unmatched: 2. This CDR3 has 14 amino acids. Here the CDR3 reads CASRRTGAKNIQYF. In DNA, the CDR3 is TGTGCCAGCAGGAGGACAGGGGCCAAAAACATTCAGTACTTC.

As for this clonotype: Germline and junction disagree at one end, which may indicate a read error. The chain is built from TRBV29-1 and TRBJ2-4, with a weak D call TRBD2 (5 bases). There are 18 residues in the CDR3. Germline V CDR1 and CDR2: SQVTM, ANQGSEA. The CDR3 DNA reads TGCAGCGTTGAAGATCGGGGTTGGAAGGATAAAGCCAGAAACATTCAGTACTTC. Encoded protein: CSVEDRGWKDKARNIQYF.

As concerns this clonotype: A read error may be the cause here, since a much bigger clone is one base away. Here the CDR3 omits its conserved ending phenylalanine or tryptophan, so a read error is the likely source. The chain uses TRBV12-3 or TRBV12-4 and TRBJ1-1; D remains ambiguous. Trimming took off 6 bases at V and 0 bases at J, with 8 bases between the two ends. The CDR3 totals 13 residues. CDR3 sequence: CASRPQVNTEAFL. The CDR3 region has the DNA TGTGCCAGCAGGCCGCAGGTGAACACTGAAGCTTTCCTT.

This clonotype showed up just a few times. The V call is TRBV5-1, the J call TRBJ1-1; D may be TRBD1 (5 bases). This CDR3 region has 15 residues. The germline V and J ends were trimmed by 4 bases and 5 bases, with 18 bases remaining between them. CDR1 is SGHRS and CDR2 is YFSETQ in the germline V gene. The CDR3 sequence: CASSVRSGRLTEAFF. DNA for the CDR3: TGCGCCAGCAGCGTAAGGTCAGGGAGATTAACTGAAGCTTTCTTT.

At least ten counts were recorded for this clonotype. The chain has TRBV28 and TRBJ2-4; the D is unclear. From germline, CDR1 is MDHEN and CDR2 SYDVKM. The CDR3 is 14 residues long. The V end was cut by 1 base, the J end by 5 bases, with 9 bases between. The CDR3 DNA follows: TGTGCCAGCAGTTTATCCGATTCCCAAAACATTCAGTACTTC. Translated, it gives CASSLSDSQNIQYF. The whole variable domain, filled in from reference TRBV28 and TRBJ2-4, reads DVKVTQSSRYLVKRTGEKVFLECVQDMDHENMFWYRQDPGLGLRLIYFSYDVKMKEKGDIPEGYSVSREKKERFSLILESASTNQTSMYLCASSLSDSQNIQYFGAGTRLSVL.

There are a few counts of this clonotype. This chain links TRBV4-1 with TRBJ1-1, with D tentatively TRBD1 (5 bases). This CDR3 is built from 14 residues. Per germline, CDR1 MGHRA and CDR2 YSYEKL. The V and J ends lost 3 bases and 4 bases respectively, with 12 bases between them. For the CDR3, the DNA is TGCGCCAGCAGCCAGGGGGGGTGGAGCACTGAAGCTTTCTTT. This sequence encodes CASSQGGWSTEAFF.

This clonotype was detected a few times. The genes are TRBV12-5 and TRBJ1-1; weak D call: TRBD1 (5 bases). This CDR3 is 13 amino acids long. V lost 2 bases, J lost 5 bases, and 9 bases lay in between. In germline, CDR1 is LGHNT, CDR2 FRNRAP. The DNA for the CDR3 is TGTGCTAGTGGTTTGCAGGGTGGAACTGAAGCTTTCTTT. Translation: CASGLQGGTEAFF.

About this clonotype: Being one base from a much bigger clone, this may be a read error. This chain joins TRBV28 and TRBJ1-2; tentative D call: TRBD1 (5 bases). The CDR3 loop spans 15 amino acids. Germline CDR1 and CDR2: MDHEN and SYDVKM. The CDR3: CASRPEGLSMYGYAF. In nucleotides, the CDR3 is TGTGCCAGCAGGCCTGAGGGGCTCAGTATGTATGGCTACGCCTTC.

In regard to this clonotype: Because it lacks the conserved phenylalanine or tryptophan at the end, this CDR3 is likely a read error. The J gene is TRBJ2-5, the V gene TRBV6-2 or TRBV6-3; TRBD1 matches 10 bases. Germline V gene sequence: CDR1 MNHEY, CDR2 SVGEGT. The CDR3 is made up of 15 amino acids. Trimming took 6 bases from V and 4 from J; bases not matched to a gene: 8. Written as DNA, the CDR3 is TGTGCCAGCAGACTCGCCGGGACAGGGGTAGAGACCCAGTACCTC. It specifies CASRLAGTGVETQYL.

Points on this clonotype: This may come from a read error, since a much larger clone is one base off. The chain couples TRBV12-3 or TRBV12-4 to TRBJ2-7; maybe TRBD1 (5 bases). The CDR3 consists of 14 residues. The V end was cut by 2 bases, the J end by 1 base, with 9 bases between. CDR3 sequence: CASSLSRVSYEQYF. The CDR3 DNA sequence: TGTGCCAGCAGTTTATCCAGGGTGTCCTACGAGCAGTACTTC.

This clonotype was detected ten times or more. J is TRBJ1-5 and V is TRBV20-1; 9 nucleotides agree with TRBD1. V shed 1 base and J 6 bases; nucleotides not matched to a gene: 4. In germline, CDR1 is DFQATT, CDR2 SNEGSKA (reference sequence). The CDR3 contains 14 residues. The CDR3 reads CSARVGQGSQPQHF. CDR3 DNA: TGCAGTGCTAGAGTGGGACAGGGATCTCAGCCCCAGCATTTT.